These 27 T cell receptor beta chains originate from one sample sequenced in a study of T-cell memory formation after mild COVID-19. From the 5' RACE reads, TCRdb called clonotypes with MiXCR, one entry per CDR3 protein. The table records 150,000 to 200,000 distinct CDR3 sequences, around 10% of them present only once. Sample: PBMCs or a T cell subset sorted from them (not recorded which). The receptors were sampled from a man aged 18 to 29 who had mild COVID-19 (a few samples of this study predate the infection). Cell type and time point are not known.

This clonotype was seen more than once but under ten times. The chain carries TRBV18 and TRBJ2-5; TRBD2 agrees at 7 bases. This CDR3 region has 14 residues. Germline CDR1 is KGHSH and CDR2 is LQKENI. V trimming: 2 bases; J trimming: 4 bases; junction bases outside the gene matches: 4. CDR3 residues: CASSPSQRGETQYF. The CDR3 DNA reads TGTGCCAGCTCACCATCTCAGCGGGGAGAGACCCAGTACTTC.

The J gene is TRBJ2-7, the V gene TRBV7-3, with TRBD1 identical over 8 bases. Germline loops: CDR1 SGHTA, CDR2 FQGTGA. The CDR3 has 13 residues. V lost 4 bases, J lost 5 bases, and 4 bases stayed unmatched. The CDR3 reads CASSSSTGDEQYF. CDR3 DNA sequence: TGTGCCAGCAGCTCCTCGACAGGGGACGAGCAGTACTTC. Supplemented by reference TRBV7-3 and TRBJ2-7, the full variable domain reads GAGVSQTPSNKVTEKGKYVELRCDPISGHTALYWYRQSLGQGPEFLIYFQGTGAADDSGLPNDRFFAVRPEGSVSTLKIQRTERGDSAVYLCASSSSTGDEQYFGPGTRLTVT.

This clonotype was seen at least ten times. CDR3 loop: CASSEERETQYF. As DNA, the CDR3 is TGCGCCAGCAGCGAGGAGCGCGAGACCCAGTACTTC. The rearrangement links TRBV5-1 to TRBJ2-5; D is ambiguous. Germline V gene sequence: CDR1 SGHRS, CDR2 YFSETQ. V was cut by 4 bases and J by 5 bases, with 9 bases left in between. The CDR3 sequence is 12 residues long.

V is TRBV24-1 and J is TRBJ2-3; TRBD2 agrees at 9 bases. Germline V lookup: CDR1 KGHDR, CDR2 SFDVKD. The CDR3 covers 17 residues. V shed 3 bases and J 5 bases; nucleotides not matched to a gene: 11. CDR3 nucleotides: TGTGCCACCAGTGATCCGACTAGCGGTGGCGGGGGAGATACGCAGTATTTT. Translation: CATSDPTSGGGGDTQYF.

This clonotype was counted between two and nine times. This chain uses TRBV4-1 with TRBJ1-1; D is uncertain. Germline values: CDR1 MGHRA, CDR2 YSYEKL. The CDR3 covers 14 residues. The V and J ends lost 4 bases and 7 bases respectively, with 16 bases between them. The CDR3 region has the DNA TGCGCCAGCAGCCGGGTTCTTGGATTTGGTGAAGCTTTCTTT. This codes for CASSRVLGFGEAFF.

This clonotype was observed a few times. This rearrangement joins TRBV28 to TRBJ2-7, with D tentatively TRBD1 (5 bases). V shed 5 bases and J shed 2 bases, with 10 bases lying between them. The CDR3 runs 13 residues. Per the germline V gene, CDR1 is MDHEN and CDR2 is SYDVKM. Written as DNA, the CDR3 is TGTGCCAGCAGTCCAGGACACACCTACGAGCAGTACGTC. Translating it yields CASSPGHTYEQYV.

This clonotype was seen only a few times. CDR3 residues: CSARPSNYGYTF. The CDR3 bases are TGCAGTGCTAGACCTTCTAACTATGGCTACACCTTC. The chain combines TRBV20-1 with TRBJ1-2; no clear D gene. With 2 bases removed from V and 0 bases from J, the gap between germline ends came to 4 bases. The germline V gene encodes CDR1 DFQATT and CDR2 SNEGSKA (reference sequence). This CDR3 is built from 12 residues.

V is TRBV4-3 and J is TRBJ2-3; a weak D match, TRBD1 (6 bases). The CDR3 sequence is 18 residues long. Germline CDR1 LGHNA, CDR2 YSLEER. Trimming shortened V by 0 bases and J by 0 bases, and 16 bases separated the two germline ends. CDR3 DNA: TGCGCCAGCAGCCAAGAATTTGGGACATCAGCTAGCACAGATACGCAGTATTTT. Translated: CASSQEFGTSASTDTQYF.

A few counts support this clonotype. This chain joins TRBV29-1 and TRBJ1-3, with D hard to call. Between the trimmed V and J ends, which lost 4 bases and 0 bases, there was a span of 7 bases. Germline V gene data show CDR1 as SQVTM and CDR2 as ANQGSEA. This CDR3 contains 13 residues. CDR3 coding DNA: TGCAGCGTTGCACAGAGCTCTGGAAACACCATATATTTT. Amino acids: CSVAQSSGNTIYF. The whole variable domain, remainder taken from reference TRBV29-1 and TRBJ1-3, is SAVISQKPSRDICQRGTSLTIQCQVDSQVTMMFWYRQQPGQSLTLIATANQGSEATYESGFVIDKFPISRPNLTFSTLTVSNMSPEDSSIYLCSVAQSSGNTIYFGEGSWLTVV.

This clonotype was detected many times. This sequence joins TRBV5-1 and TRBJ2-3; D assignment may be TRBD1 or TRBD2 (5 bases each). CDR3 length: 13 amino acids. CDR1 and CDR2 from the germline V gene are SGHRS and YFSETQ. V was pared by 5 bases and J by 10 bases, with 17 bases between. The CDR3 here is CASSDGALDAQYF. CDR3 coding DNA: TGCGCCAGCAGTGACGGGGCCCTAGACGCGCAGTATTTT.

The sample holds a few counts of this clonotype. The chain joins TRBV7-9 to TRBJ2-7; D is unclear. With 10 bases removed from V and 2 bases from J, the gap between germline ends came to 6 bases. The CDR3 is made up of 10 amino acids. CDR1 and CDR2 from the germline V gene are SEHNR and FQNEAQ (reference sequence). This chain's CDR3 is CAKTTYEQYV. CDR3 bases: TGTGCCAAGACAACCTACGAGCAGTACGTC.

This clonotype was seen a handful of times. V gene TRBV4-3 combines with J gene TRBJ2-7; 11 positions agree with TRBD1. This CDR3 region has 14 residues. CDR1 is LGHNA and CDR2 is YSLEER in the germline V gene. Losses at the gene ends were 6 bases for V and 7 bases for J; bases not matched to a gene: 8. CDR3 in amino acids: CASRHGQGAGEQYF. In DNA, the CDR3 is TGCGCCAGCAGGCATGGACAGGGGGCGGGGGAGCAGTACTTC.

The chain carries TRBV4-2 and TRBJ1-2; D gene unclear. V lost 1 base to trimming and J lost 5 bases, with 11 bases between them. Germline V gene data show CDR1 as LGHNA and CDR2 as YNFKEQ. The CDR3 contains 14 residues. In DNA form, the CDR3 reads TGTGCCAGCAGCCAAGGGACTCTGGGATATGGCTACACCTTC. This codes for CASSQGTLGYGYTF.

This chain uses TRBV18 with TRBJ2-3, with D maybe TRBD1 (6 bases). The V gene lost 6 bases and the J gene lost 2 bases, with 15 bases spanning the gap. Germline V gene lookup returns CDR1 KGHSH and CDR2 LQKENI. The CDR3 runs 15 residues. Here the CDR3 DNA reads TGTGCCAGCTCGCCCCGCGCAGGGGCCACAGATACGCAGTATTTT. Its translation is CASSPRAGATDTQYF.

This clonotype was recorded a few times. The chain recombines TRBV10-3 with TRBJ2-3; D is uncertain. The CDR3 is 10 amino acids. Per germline, CDR1 ENHRY and CDR2 SYGVKD. Trimming shortened V by 10 bases and J by 6 bases, and 8 bases separated the two germline ends. CDR3 DNA sequence: TGTGCCACCAGATTCGATACGCAGTATTTT. This gives the protein CATRFDTQYF.

The V call is TRBV20-1, the J call TRBJ2-2; D remains ambiguous. Germline V gives CDR1 DFQATT, CDR2 SNEGSKA (reference sequence). The V and J ends lost 4 bases and 0 bases respectively, with 3 bases between them. CDR3 length: 12 residues. This chain's CDR3 is CSATANTGELFF. The CDR3 DNA is TGCAGTGCTACCGCGAACACCGGGGAGCTGTTTTTT.

At least ten counts were recorded for this clonotype. The chain links TRBV6-2 or TRBV6-3 to TRBJ2-7; D possibly matches TRBD1 or TRBD2 (6 bases each). The ends were cut back, 5 bases at V and 3 bases at J, with 17 bases in the middle. Per germline, CDR1 MNHEY and CDR2 SVGEGT. CDR3 length equals 15 residues. CDR3 bases: TGTGCCAGCAGTCCAACCCCCGGGGGCCTCTACGAGCAGTACTTC. Amino acid sequence: CASSPTPGGLYEQYF.

The CDR3 region has the DNA TGTGCCAGCAGCTTCAATAGCGGGCCGAACACCGGGGAGCTGTTTTTT. Protein sequence: CASSFNSGPNTGELFF. V and J are TRBV7-3 and TRBJ2-2; 7 bases line up with TRBD2. With V trimmed by 3 bases and J by 0 bases, 4 bases remained unmatched. The CDR3 length is 16 residues. Germline values: CDR1 SGHTA, CDR2 FQGTGA.

This clonotype was counted many times. CDR3 sequence (DNA): TGTGCCAGCGGGAGTACCGGCGAGACCCAGTACTTC. It codes for CASGSTGETQYF. The chain uses TRBV6-5 and TRBJ2-5; D may be TRBD2 (5 bases). Germline loops: CDR1 MNHEY, CDR2 SVGAGI. The CDR3 totals 12 residues. V gave up 8 bases and J gave up 5 bases, with 12 bases separating them.

This clonotype was recorded at least ten times. The V and J genes are TRBV4-1 and TRBJ2-3, with D possibly called TRBD1 or TRBD2 (5 bases each). V was pared by 10 bases and J by 0 bases, with 20 bases between. Germline V CDR1 and CDR2: MGHRA, YSYEKL. The CDR3 totals 16 residues. The CDR3 protein is CATTGDGYFSTDTQYF. The CDR3 region has the DNA TGCGCCACCACCGGGGACGGGTACTTCAGCACAGATACGCAGTATTTT.

The chain recombines TRBV15 with TRBJ2-1, with D maybe TRBD2 (6 bases). This CDR3 is built from 16 residues. The germline V gene encodes CDR1 LNHNV and CDR2 YYDKDF (reference sequence). V lost 0 bases, J lost 4 bases, and 13 bases lay in between. The CDR3 protein is CATSRDVGGAYNEQFF. CDR3 in DNA: TGTGCCACCAGCAGAGATGTGGGGGGTGCTTACAATGAGCAGTTCTTC.

This clonotype was recorded a few times. The genes are TRBV5-1 and TRBJ2-3, with D perhaps matching TRBD1 (5 bases). The V end was cut by 2 bases, the J end by 3 bases, with 16 bases between. The length of the CDR3 is 16 residues. The germline gives CDR1 SGHRS, CDR2 YFSETQ. In DNA, the CDR3 is TGCGCCAGCAGCTTACAGGTAGAGCGTAGAACAGATACGCAGTATTTT. Translated, it gives CASSLQVERRTDTQYF.

This clonotype appeared many times. The J gene is TRBJ1-5, the V gene TRBV7-6; D uncertain. The CDR3 loop spans 12 amino acids. Germline V gene data show CDR1 as SGHVS and CDR2 as FNYEAQ. V gave up 5 bases and J gave up 4 bases, with 6 bases separating them. The CDR3 bases are TGTGCCAGCAGCCAACAAAATCAGCCCCAGCATTTT. Translation: CASSQQNQPQHF. Complete variable domain (other parts from reference TRBV7-6 and TRBJ1-5): GAGVSQSPRYKVTKRGQDVALRCDPISGHVSLYWYRQALGQGPEFLTYFNYEAQQDKSGLPNDRFSAERPEGSISTLTIQRTEQRDSAMYRCASSQQNQPQHFGDGTRLSIL.

V gene TRBV18 combines with J gene TRBJ1-4, with D possibly TRBD1 on 5 matching bases. V was shortened by 6 bases and J by 5 bases, with 16 bases between the two germline ends. CDR3 length: 15 amino acids. Germline CDR1 reads KGHSH; CDR2 reads LQKENI. CDR3 nucleotide sequence: TGTGCCAGCTCTGGTTCCCGACAGTACAATGAAAAACTGTTTTTT. This gives the protein CASSGSRQYNEKLFF.

The sample holds a few counts of this clonotype. V and J are TRBV28 and TRBJ1-6, with 7 bases that match TRBD1. With V trimmed by 4 bases and J by 10 bases, 10 bases remained unmatched. The CDR3 is 15 residues long. CDR1 and CDR2 from the germline V gene are MDHEN and SYDVKM. Here the CDR3 reads CASSYPPTGESPLHF. CDR3 coding DNA: TGTGCCAGCAGTTACCCCCCTACAGGGGAATCACCCCTCCACTTT. Full variable domain (outside the CDR3, taken from reference TRBV28 and TRBJ1-6): DVKVTQSSRYLVKRTGEKVFLECVQDMDHENMFWYRQDPGLGLRLIYFSYDVKMKEKGDIPEGYSVSREKKERFSLILESASTNQTSMYLCASSYPPTGESPLHFGNGTRLTVT.

V and J are TRBV10-3 and TRBJ2-1; unclear D gene. Trimming shortened V by 3 bases and J by 0 bases, and 6 bases separated the two germline ends. Looked up from germline, CDR1 is ENHRY and CDR2 is SYGVKD. The length of the CDR3 is 14 residues. CDR3 region: CAISDPSSYNEQFF. The DNA for the CDR3 is TGTGCCATCAGTGACCCGAGCTCCTACAATGAGCAGTTCTTC.

This clonotype occurred a few times. V usage is TRBV5-1 and J usage is TRBJ1-1; no definite D call. From germline, CDR1 is SGHRS and CDR2 YFSETQ. Trimming removed 4 bases at V and 0 bases at J, with 10 bases between. This CDR3 spans 14 amino acids. The CDR3 nucleotides are TGCGCCAGCAGCGCTTCGACTATGAACACTGAAGCTTTCTTT. This codes for CASSASTMNTEAFF.